This T cell receptor (beta chain) was sequenced during a study of cytomegalovirus exposure and HLA in healthy donors. Across the study: Unique TCRs numbering roughly 85 million, obtained from HLA-typed donors, made up an early data release. Study-wide findings and caveats: Later analysis showed most CMV-associated TCR beta chains appearing HLA-restricted. Follow-up analysis seemed to connect common viral pathogens with several of the most significant clusters identified.

Note on this clone: What it recognizes is unknown.

60 Vbeta and 13 Jbeta primers were used in PCR. TCRdb keeps only in-frame clones here, not all; method: immunoSEQ multiplex PCR. This sample's table reports around 150,000 clones. This clonotype was obtained from a woman aged 55-69 years in good health and CMV-seronegative. Sequences were obtained from PBMCs.

CDR3 sequence reads: CASRETTGWYTGELFF. In DNA form, the CDR3 reads TGCGCCAGCAGGGAGACGACAGGATGGTACACCGGGGAGCTGTTTTTT. The chain combines TRBV10-2 with TRBJ2-2; a weak D match, TRBD1 (6 bases). The CDR3 has 16 residues. Germline V gives CDR1 WSHSY, CDR2 SAAADI. Trimming took 6 bases from V and 3 from J, leaving 17 bases between them.